This is a list of T cell receptor beta chains from one sample in a study of vaccination effects on CD4 cells after COVID-19. Produced via immunoSEQ multiplex PCR; TCRdb's table is partial and in-frame only. Of more than 20,000 clones in the sample, around 80% were seen once. Antigens of these TCRs are unknown. The sample consisted of CD4+ T cells from PBMCs cultured with HCoV-NL63 spike peptides, taken before COVID-19 vaccination. These TCRs come from a human donor who received a COVID-19 vaccine. CDR3s include the opening cysteine and the closing phenylalanine or tryptophan. A D gene is named only where the DNA matches it firmly. A clone size is listed for some rows: how often the clone was seen (once, few, many), or a class if it is expanded.

.	TRBV3-1/TRBV3-2	.	TRBJ2-6	CASRGPSFSSGANVLTF	TGTGCCAGCAGAGGTCCCTCCTTTTCCTCTGGGGCCAACGTCCTGACTTTC
.	TRBV27	few	TRBJ2-2	CAAAVGYGLPTGELFF	TGTGCGGCAGCCGTGGGGTACGGACTCCCCACCGGGGAGCTGTTTTTT
.	TRBV5-1	.	TRBJ2-7	CASSYPGVYEQYF	TGCGCCAGCAGCTATCCAGGGGTCTACGAGCAGTACTTC
TRBD1	TRBV5-1	few	TRBJ1-1	CASSLQGSGAEAFF	TGCGCCAGCAGCTTACAGGGGTCGGGCGCTGAAGCTTTCTTT
TRBD1	TRBV10-3	.	TRBJ1-5	CAISEGTGGQPQHF	TGTGCCATCAGTGAGGGGACAGGGGGCCAGCCCCAGCATTTT
.	TRBV2	.	TRBJ1-3	CASGQAVSGNTIYF	TGTGCCAGTGGTCAGGCCGTCTCTGGAAACACCATATATTTT
TRBD2	TRBV11-2	.	TRBJ2-2	CASSPGGSRGTGELFF	TGTGCCAGCAGCCCTGGCGGGAGTCGGGGCACCGGGGAGCTGTTTTTT
TRBD1	TRBV6-5	.	TRBJ2-7	CASSYSGRGSEQYF	TGTGCCAGCAGTTACTCGGGCAGGGGGAGCGAGCAGTACTTC
TRBD1	TRBV15	few	TRBJ1-1	CATSRRPLDRYMPTEAFF	TGTGCCACCAGCCGACGACCATTGGACAGGTACATGCCCACTGAAGCTTTCTTT
TRBD2	TRBV6-2/TRBV6-3	.	TRBJ2-3	CASSPRSGKWDTQYF	TGTGCCAGCAGTCCACGTAGCGGGAAGTGGGATACGCAGTATTTT
.	TRBV28	.	TRBJ1-2	CASSLSLYGYTF	TGTGCCAGCAGTTTATCCCTCTATGGCTACACCTTC
.	TRBV7-9	.	TRBJ1-1	CASSLAYGDQAFF	TGTGCCAGCAGCTTAGCCTACGGGGATCAAGCTTTCTTT
TRBD2	TRBV5-1	once	TRBJ2-7	CASSFGGQRGETTTQYF	TGCGCCAGCAGTTTTGGGGGACAGCGGGGGGAGACTACGACGCAGTACTTC
TRBD1	TRBV18	.	TRBJ1-1	CASLRDRMNTEAFF	TGTGCCAGCTTGAGGGACAGAATGAACACTGAAGCTTTCTTT
.	TRBV3-1/TRBV3-2	.	TRBJ1-1	CASSRVHTEAFF	TGTGCCAGCAGCCGGGTTCACACTGAAGCTTTCTTT
TRBD1	TRBV5-1	few	TRBJ1-2	CASSSRQGANYGYTF	TGCGCCAGCAGCTCTCGACAGGGGGCTAACTATGGCTACACCTTC
.	TRBV6-1	.	TRBJ2-2	CASSGAAAPNTGELFF	TGTGCCAGCAGTGGGGCAGCGGCCCCTAACACCGGGGAGCTGTTTTTT
.	TRBV2	.	TRBJ2-7	CASRLSDEQYF	TGTGCCAGCAGGCTTTCGGACGAGCAGTACTTC
TRBD1	TRBV7-9	few	TRBJ2-7	CASSSDRQGSYEQYF	TGTGCCAGCAGCTCCGATCGACAGGGGTCCTACGAGCAGTACTTC
.	TRBV10-3	.	TRBJ2-4	CAISDSDRPGNIQYF	TGTGCCATCAGTGATTCAGACAGGCCAGGGAACATTCAGTACTTC
.	TRBV30	.	TRBJ1-3	CAWSKGPSGNTIYF	TGTGCCTGGAGCAAGGGACCCTCTGGAAACACCATATATTTT
TRBD1	TRBV7-2	.	TRBJ1-3	CASSPTGGLNSGNTIYF	TGTGCCAGCAGCCCGACAGGGGGCCTGAACTCTGGAAACACCATATATTTT
TRBD1	TRBV6-5	.	TRBJ2-7	CASSYGQGAYEQYF	TGTGCCAGCAGTTACGGACAGGGAGCCTACGAGCAGTACTTC
.	TRBV5-3	.	TRBJ2-2	CARSCRDTIRELFF	TGTGCCAGAAGCTGCCGGGACACCATTAGGGAGCTGTTTTTT
.	TRBV30	.	TRBJ1-5	CAWNTGTSNQPQHF	TGTGCCTGGAATACCGGGACAAGTAATCAGCCCCAGCATTTT
TRBD1	TRBV27	once	TRBJ1-2	CASRKDREGYGYTF	TGTGCCAGCAGAAAAGACAGGGAAGGGTATGGCTACACCTTC
.	TRBV5-6	.	TRBJ1-2	CASSLDARLSYGYTF	TGTGCCAGCAGCTTGGACGCCCGGCTTTCATATGGCTACACCTTC
TRBD1	TRBV19	few	TRBJ1-5	CASTAGGQGYQPQHF	TGTGCCAGTACCGCGGGGGGACAGGGATATCAGCCCCAGCATTTT
.	TRBV7-2	.	TRBJ1-2	CASSSRDASSGYTF	TGTGCCAGCAGCTCCCGGGATGCCTCCTCCGGCTACACCTTC
.	TRBV2	.	TRBJ1-1	CASREEQILNTEAFF	TGTGCCAGCAGGGAAGAACAGATACTGAACACTGAAGCTTTCTTT
.	TRBV7-2	.	TRBJ1-1	CASSLTAVNTEAFF	TGTGCCAGCAGCTTAACAGCGGTGAACACTGAAGCTTTCTTT
.	TRBV4-1	.	TRBJ2-5	CASSHPAGSQYF	TGCGCCAGCAGCCATCCGGCAGGCTCCCAGTACTTC
.	TRBV25-1	.	TRBJ1-1	CARRETEAFF	TGTGCCCGGAGGGAAACTGAAGCTTTCTTT
TRBD2	TRBV4-1	.	TRBJ2-5	CASSQDPPGGGQETQYF	TGCGCCAGCAGCCAAGATCCTCCTGGCGGGGGCCAAGAGACCCAGTACTTC
TRBD1	TRBV6-5	once	TRBJ1-1	CASSLRGPTEAFF	TGTGCCAGCTCCCTCAGGGGGCCTACTGAAGCTTTCTTT
.	TRBV5-1	.	TRBJ1-5	CASRIDPNQPQHF	TGCGCCAGCCGGATCGACCCAAATCAGCCCCAGCATTTT
TRBD2	TRBV4-1	.	TRBJ2-7	CASSSTSATSGLYEQYF	TGCGCCAGCTCATCAACCTCCGCGACTAGCGGTCTCTACGAGCAGTACTTC
TRBD2	TRBV5-1	.	TRBJ2-5	CASSLAAVAGLDQYF	TGCGCCAGCAGCTTGGCCGCGGTAGCGGGACTCGACCAGTACTTC